This T cell receptor (beta chain) was obtained from a study of shared clonotypes between healthy human individuals. Study-level findings and limits: At large depth, rarefaction still showed sorted-subset sequencing to be incomplete. Deeper or shallower sequencing was expected to change how clonotypes are shared among donors.

Original processing notes: Junction-only sequences produced by ImmunoSEQ had no quality scores, so filtering differed. TCRdb's copy holds only in-frame clones and misses some; the assay was immunoSEQ multiplex PCR. The V and J calls and clone size were taken over from that table, and D and trimming were inferred from the DNA. The sample lists 650,000 to 750,000 clones; 72% were seen once. Germline-derived CDR1 and CDR2 are SNHLY and FYNNEI. The V and J ends lost 11 bases and 3 bases respectively, with 13 bases between them. The length of the CDR3 is 13 residues. The study drew its donors from healthy HIV-negative adults without recent acute infections or vaccinations. This clone was detected only a few times. Antigen unknown.

The sequencing input was memory CD4+ T cells sorted from blood. Subset in this sample: CD45RA-negative fraction. The TCR originated in a woman in her twenties or thirties in good health. The genes are TRBV2 and TRBJ2-2; TRBD2 is a possible D gene (6 bases). The CDR3 sequence is CARGTGDTGELFF. CDR3 nucleotide sequence: TGTGCCCGCGGGACGGGCGACACCGGGGAGCTGTTTTTT.